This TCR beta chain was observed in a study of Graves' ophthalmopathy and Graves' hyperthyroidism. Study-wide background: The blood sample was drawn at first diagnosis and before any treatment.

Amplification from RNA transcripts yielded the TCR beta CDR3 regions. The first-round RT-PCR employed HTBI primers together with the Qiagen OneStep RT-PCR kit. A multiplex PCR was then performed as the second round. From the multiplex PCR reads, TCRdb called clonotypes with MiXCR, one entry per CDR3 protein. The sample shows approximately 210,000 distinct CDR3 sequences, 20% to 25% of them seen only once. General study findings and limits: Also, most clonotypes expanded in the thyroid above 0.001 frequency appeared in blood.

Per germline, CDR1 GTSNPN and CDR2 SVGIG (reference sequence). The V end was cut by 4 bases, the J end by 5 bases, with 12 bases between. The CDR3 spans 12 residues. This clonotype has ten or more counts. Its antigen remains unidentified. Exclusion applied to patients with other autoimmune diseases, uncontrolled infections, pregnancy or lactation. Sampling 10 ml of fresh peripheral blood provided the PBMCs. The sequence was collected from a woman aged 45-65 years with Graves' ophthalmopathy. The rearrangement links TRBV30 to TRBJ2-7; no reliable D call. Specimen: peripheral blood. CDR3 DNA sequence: TGTGCCTGGAAGTGGGATTCCAACGAGCAGTACTTC. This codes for CAWKWDSNEQYF. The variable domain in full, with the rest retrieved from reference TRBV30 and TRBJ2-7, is SQTIHQWPATLVQPVGSPLSLECTVEGTSNPNLYWYRQAAGRGLQLLFYSVGIGQISSEVPQNLSASRPQDRQFILSSKKLLLSDSGFYLCAWKWDSNEQYFGPGTRLTVT.